Listed here are 4 T cell receptor beta chains from one sample, sequenced in a study of cytomegalovirus exposure and HLA in healthy donors. The PCR had 60 Vbeta and 13 Jbeta primers. The assay was immunoSEQ multiplex PCR, and TCRdb's table has in-frame clones only and misses some. The sample has around 280,000 clones; 70% to 90% are singletons. What was sequenced was PBMCs. The receptors shown here come from a woman between 18 and 29 years old in good health and CMV-seronegative.

This clone has only one observation. The V and J genes are TRBV5-6 and TRBJ1-1; 8 nucleotides agree with TRBD1. The CDR3 is 18 residues long. Germline assignment: CDR1 SGHDT and CDR2 YYEEEE. Unmatched junction bases numbered 15, after V lost 4 bases and J lost 1 base. The CDR3 loop reads CASSHTGQGIIRNTEAFF. The CDR3 nucleotides are TGTGCCAGCAGCCATACCGGACAGGGAATTATAAGGAACACTGAAGCTTTCTTT.

CDR3 DNA: TGTGCCAGTAGTCTGGACAGGGCGGTGGGACAGCCCCAGCATTTT. Protein sequence: CASSLDRAVGQPQHF. The V and J genes are TRBV19 and TRBJ1-5; 8 bases are a match to TRBD1. J was trimmed by 7 bases and V by 5 bases; bases with no gene match: 10. The CDR3 runs 15 residues. Germline lookup yields CDR1 LNHDA and CDR2 SQIVND (reference sequence). Filled out from reference TRBV19 and TRBJ1-5, the complete variable domain reads DGGITQSPKYLFRKEGQNVTLSCEQNLNHDAMYWYRQDPGQGLRLIYYSQIVNDFQKGDIAEGYSVSREKKESFPLTVTSAQKNPTAFYLCASSLDRAVGQPQHFGDGTRLSIL.

There are a few counts of this clone. The genes are TRBV2 and TRBJ1-3; no definite D call. Trimming took 0 bases from V and 0 from J, leaving 6 bases between them. Germline values: CDR1 SNHLY, CDR2 FYNNEI. The CDR3 spans 15 residues. The CDR3: CASSEANSSGNTIYF. In nucleotides, the CDR3 is TGTGCCAGCAGTGAAGCGAACAGCTCTGGAAACACCATATATTTT.

The chain employs TRBV10-2 and TRBJ2-7; 8 bases align to TRBD2. The CDR3 is 18 residues long. Germline CDR1 WSHSY, CDR2 SAAADI. V shed 6 bases and J 4 bases; nucleotides not matched to a gene: 20. The CDR3: CASRAASPGTREGYEQYF. CDR3 nucleotides: TGCGCCAGCAGGGCCGCCTCCCCCGGGACTAGAGAAGGATACGAGCAGTACTTC.